The clone carrying this T cell receptor (beta chain) has ten or more counts. With V trimmed by 5 bases and J by 4 bases, 8 bases remained unmatched. Germline CDR1 is MNHNS and CDR2 is SASEGT. The CDR3 runs 16 residues. The data stem from a study of tumor-infiltrating lymphocytes in primary liver carcinoma. TCR beta cDNA came from approximately 540 ng total RNA, primed with a constant-region primer. Three rounds of nested multiplex PCR with slightly modified ARM-PCR produced TCR beta libraries. PCR rounds one and two used TRBV1-TRBV30 forward primers with a C-beta reverse primer for 10 cycles each. TCRdb used MiXCR to reprocess the multiplex PCR reads, holding one entry per CDR3 protein. The sample lists around 70,000 distinct CDR3 sequences; approximately 74% were seen once. Bulk tissue was left unsorted, and RNA and DNA were co-extracted from 20-30 mg of it.

The chain uses TRBV6-1 and TRBJ2-3, with 11 bases aligning to TRBD2. The clonotype originates from a man between 35 and 55 years old with primary liver carcinoma and hepatitis B virus infection. Source material: liver tumor tissue from sampling region 4. Subset of the sample: tumor region T4, right-lateral pole. CDR3 amino acids: CASSLIAGGFADTQYF. DNA for the CDR3: TGTGCCAGCAGTCTGATAGCGGGAGGGTTCGCAGATACGCAGTATTTT.